Listed here is a single T cell receptor beta chain. Its antigen is as yet unknown. This entry is derived from a study of shared clonotypes between healthy human individuals. Produced via immunoSEQ multiplex PCR; TCRdb's table is partial and in-frame only. The sample carries some 1,100,000 clones, about 80% recorded once. Study-wide results and caveats: Clonotypes shared by all four sorted-subset donors had higher generation probabilities than non-shared clonotypes.

Looked up from germline, CDR1 is MDHEN and CDR2 is SYDVKM. CDR3 length: 15 amino acids. V gave up 7 bases and J gave up 4 bases; unmatched junction bases: 10. Sequencing was performed on memory CD4+ T cells from PBMCs. Subset meaning: CD45RA-negative fraction. The rearrangement uses TRBV28 and TRBJ1-5; 7 nucleotides match TRBD1. This clonotype was sampled from a man aged 18 to 29 in good health. Some clones in this sample may be carry-over from other donors' samples. CDR3 region: CASTVRDRTNQPQHF. CDR3 coding DNA: TGTGCCAGCACTGTACGGGACAGAACTAATCAGCCCCAGCATTTT.